These 21 T cell receptor beta chains came from one sample sequenced in a study of T cells in Graves' hyperthyroidism and ophthalmopathy. RNA transcripts served as the template for amplifying TCR beta CDR3 regions. HTBI primers were employed in a first-round RT-PCR of the TCR CDR3. TCRdb independently ran MiXCR on the multiplex PCR reads; one entry per CDR3 protein. The sample includes about 500,000 distinct CDR3 sequences, 17% of them seen just once. Source material: blood. The receptor source for this set is a woman aged 18 to 35 with Graves' ophthalmopathy.

This clonotype was detected ten times or more. CDR3 sequence: CASSYRDRVNTEAFF. CDR3 coding DNA: TGTGCCAGCAGTTACCGGGACAGGGTGAACACTGAAGCTTTCTTT. The J gene is TRBJ1-1, the V gene TRBV6-2 or TRBV6-3; 9 nucleotides align to TRBD1. Germline trimming cut 2 bases from V and 0 bases from J; bases unmatched to any gene: 1. The CDR3 is 15 amino acids. The germline gives CDR1 MNHEY, CDR2 SVGEGT.

This clonotype has only a few counts. The V gene is TRBV10-2, the J gene TRBJ1-2; D remains unclear. Germline V gene lookup returns CDR1 WSHSY and CDR2 SAAADI. This CDR3 region has 14 residues. V was cut by 3 bases and J by 5 bases, with 13 bases left in between. The CDR3: CASSETPTRYGYTF. The CDR3, as DNA: TGCGCCAGCAGTGAAACTCCCACTCGTTATGGCTACACCTTC.

There are many counts of this clonotype. The chain employs TRBV3-1 and TRBJ1-3; D ambiguous. Trimming took 0 bases from V and 2 from J, leaving 14 bases between them. Germline V CDR1 and CDR2: LGHDT, YNNKEL (reference sequence). The CDR3 sequence is 17 residues long. DNA for the CDR3: TGTGCCAGCAGCCAAGAGACCAGAAGAATGACTGGAAACACCATATATTTT. Translated: CASSQETRRMTGNTIYF. Complete variable domain (other parts from reference TRBV3-1 and TRBJ1-3): DTAVSQTPKYLVTQMGNDKSIKCEQNLGHDTMYWYKQDSKKFLKIMFSYNNKELIINETVPNRFSPKSPDKAHLNLHINSLELGDSAVYFCASSQETRRMTGNTIYFGEGSWLTVV.

This clonotype was seen repeatedly, ten times or more. This chain links TRBV6-1 with TRBJ1-4; possibly TRBD1 for D (6 bases). The CDR3 extends over 14 amino acids. V lost 3 bases to trimming and J lost 5 bases, with 10 bases between them. Germline assignment: CDR1 MNHNS and CDR2 SASEGT. CDR3 region: CASSDWGANEKLFF. Written as DNA, the CDR3 is TGTGCCAGCAGTGATTGGGGGGCGAATGAAAAACTGTTTTTT.

The rearrangement joins TRBV27 to TRBJ2-1; the D is unclear. The V gene lost 6 bases and the J gene lost 9 bases, with 12 bases spanning the gap. This CDR3 spans 12 amino acids. Germline CDR1 reads MNHEY; CDR2 reads SMNVEV (reference sequence). For the CDR3, the DNA is TGTGCCAGCAGCCCTCCAAACGGTGAGCAGTTCTTC. Translated, it gives CASSPPNGEQFF.

This clonotype occurred a few times. The CDR3 sequence is CASGRSSYNEQFF. The CDR3 DNA reads TGTGCTAGTGGCAGGAGCTCCTACAATGAGCAGTTCTTC. The chain employs TRBV12-5 and TRBJ2-1; D remains ambiguous. Germline loops: CDR1 LGHNT, CDR2 FRNRAP. The CDR3 extends over 13 amino acids. The V end lost 6 bases, the J end lost 0 bases, and 6 bases lay between the germline ends.

The CDR3 region has the DNA TGTGCCAGCAGTTACGCGCCGGCTGGAAACACCATATATTTT. It yields the protein CASSYAPAGNTIYF. This rearrangement joins TRBV6-5 to TRBJ1-3, with no clear D. V gave up 2 bases and J gave up 2 bases, with 7 bases separating them. The CDR3 contains 14 residues. Germline CDR1 is MNHEY and CDR2 is SVGAGI.

This clonotype was recorded a few times. The rearrangement links TRBV7-2 to TRBJ2-4, with 7 bases fitting TRBD1. Germline V gene data show CDR1 as SGHTA and CDR2 as FQGNSA. The CDR3 runs 16 residues. With 4 bases clipped from V and 1 base from J, the junction kept 7 bases outside the gene matches. The CDR3 spells CASSYTGVRAKNIQYF. The CDR3 nucleotides read TGTGCCAGCAGCTATACAGGGGTTCGGGCCAAAAACATTCAGTACTTC.

This clonotype was detected ten times or more. The chain joins TRBV29-1 to TRBJ2-3; TRBD2 is a possible D gene (5 bases). The CDR3 totals 14 residues. V lost 6 bases to trimming and J lost 2 bases, with 15 bases between them. Germline CDR1 SQVTM, CDR2 ANQGSEA. This chain's CDR3 is CSVQEVSFTDTQYF. The CDR3 DNA reads TGCAGCGTCCAGGAGGTCTCTTTCACAGATACGCAGTATTTT.

This clonotype has a count of ten or more. The V call is TRBV30, the J call TRBJ1-4, with 9 bases matching TRBD1. The length of the CDR3 is 14 residues. Germline CDR1 reads GTSNPN; CDR2 reads SVGIG (reference sequence). With 4 bases clipped from V and 3 bases from J, the junction kept 3 bases outside the gene matches. CDR3 DNA sequence: TGTGCCTGGAATCGACAGGGGGCTAATGAAAAACTGTTTTTT. Protein sequence: CAWNRQGANEKLFF.

This clonotype was seen at least ten times. The chain employs TRBV7-8 and TRBJ2-3; 7 bases fit TRBD1. V shed 5 bases and J 4 bases; nucleotides not matched to a gene: 6. This CDR3 region has 14 residues. Germline CDR1 reads SGHVS; CDR2 reads FQNEAQ. This CDR3 is CASSMRGGADTQYF. Here the CDR3 DNA reads TGTGCCAGCAGCATGAGAGGGGGCGCAGATACGCAGTATTTT. The variable domain in full, completed from reference TRBV7-8 and TRBJ2-3, reads GAGVSQSPRYKVAKRGQDVALRCDPISGHVSLFWYQQALGQGPEFLTYFQNEAQLDKSGLPSDRFFAERPEGSVSTLKIQRTQQEDSAVYLCASSMRGGADTQYFGPGTRLTVL.

Many counts were recorded for this clonotype. The rearrangement uses TRBV6-1 and TRBJ2-7, with unresolved D. Germline V CDR1 and CDR2: MNHNS, SASEGT. The CDR3 has 12 amino acids. The germline V and J ends were trimmed by 5 bases and 5 bases, with 10 bases remaining between them. The CDR3 is CASSRHRDEQYF. The CDR3 nucleotides read TGTGCCAGCAGTAGACACCGGGACGAGCAGTACTTC.

The sample holds a few counts of this clonotype. The V and J genes are TRBV20-1 and TRBJ1-5; TRBD1 is a possible D gene (5 bases). The CDR3 runs to 16 residues. Trimming removed 3 bases from V and 4 bases from J, with 19 bases in between. Germline V CDR1 and CDR2: DFQATT, SNEGSKA (reference sequence). CDR3 in DNA: TGCAGTGCTAGTAAGGGGCCGATCGGTCGGAATCAGCCCCAGCATTTT. This encodes CSASKGPIGRNQPQHF.

This clonotype appeared many times. The chain has TRBV28 and TRBJ1-1, with D unclear. The CDR3 consists of 13 residues. Trimming took off 7 bases at V and 2 bases at J, with 11 bases between the two ends. The germline V gene encodes CDR1 MDHEN and CDR2 SYDVKM. Written as DNA, the CDR3 is TGTGCCAGCACCCGTCTCGGTAACACTGAAGCTTTCTTT. Translating it yields CASTRLGNTEAFF.

This clonotype showed up many times. The chain carries TRBV30 and TRBJ2-1, with D perhaps being TRBD1 or TRBD2 (5 bases each). V was cut by 3 bases and J by 6 bases, with 15 bases left in between. The CDR3 spans 14 residues. Germline CDR1 and CDR2: GTSNPN and SVGIG (reference sequence). CDR3 sequence: CAWRAGTSLNEQFF. CDR3 sequence (DNA): TGTGCCTGGAGGGCCGGGACCTCTCTCAATGAGCAGTTCTTC.

The CDR3 nucleotides read TGTGCCAGCATAGGGTCTCGGGACAGGGTAGAAGAGACCCAGTACTTC. It translates to CASIGSRDRVEETQYF. The chain combines TRBV28 with TRBJ2-5; 9 bases map to TRBD1. V dropped 7 bases and J dropped 3; count of bases not matched to a gene: 12. This CDR3 spans 16 amino acids. CDR1 MDHEN and CDR2 SYDVKM come from the germline V gene.

This clonotype occurred many times. This chain connects TRBV12-3 or TRBV12-4 to TRBJ1-5; no clear D gene. The V end lost 6 bases, the J end lost 0 bases, and 18 bases lay between the germline ends. The CDR3 has 17 residues. The CDR3 reads CASRYTSRIYSNQPQHF. The CDR3 nucleotides read TGTGCCAGCAGATACACCTCGCGGATTTATAGCAATCAGCCCCAGCATTTT.

This clonotype was seen only a few times. The chain recombines TRBV6-5 with TRBJ1-1, with D possibly being TRBD1 (6 bases). This CDR3 has 12 amino acids. Trimming shortened V by 2 bases and J by 12 bases, and 13 bases separated the two germline ends. Per the germline V gene, CDR1 is MNHEY and CDR2 is SVGAGI. This CDR3 is CASSYIQGMTFF. In nucleotides, the CDR3 is TGTGCCAGCAGTTACATCCAGGGGATGACTTTCTTT.

This clonotype appeared many times. The gene calls are TRBV30 and TRBJ2-1, with D perhaps TRBD1 (6 bases). Germline CDR1 and CDR2: GTSNPN and SVGIG (reference sequence). V gave up 8 bases and J gave up 1 base, with 18 bases separating them. CDR3 size: 15 residues. CDR3 sequence (DNA): TGTGCCGGACAGCCACAGGGTGGTTCCTACAATGAGCAGTTCTTC. It is translated as CAGQPQGGSYNEQFF.

This clonotype occurred many times. V is TRBV5-1 and J is TRBJ2-3, with 7 bases lining up with TRBD2. From germline, CDR1 is SGHRS and CDR2 YFSETQ. The V and J ends lost 4 bases and 0 bases, in that order; junction bases with no gene match: 5. The CDR3 is 15 amino acids. In nucleotides, the CDR3 is TGCGCCAGCAGCCCGGGGACTACCAGCACAGATACGCAGTATTTT. Encoded protein: CASSPGTTSTDTQYF.

About this clonotype: Just one base apart from a much larger clone, this may be a read error. CDR3 in amino acids: CSVDRALNTESFF. Here the CDR3 DNA reads TGCAGCGTTGACAGGGCACTGAACACTGAATCTTTCTTT. The chain combines TRBV29-1 with TRBJ1-1, with D possibly being TRBD1 (5 bases). The CDR3 spans 13 residues. Germline V lookup: CDR1 SQVTM, CDR2 ANQGSEA. Complete variable domain (other parts from reference TRBV29-1 and TRBJ1-1): SAVISQKPSRDICQRGTSLTIQCQVDSQVTMMFWYRQQPGQSLTLIATANQGSEATYESGFVIDKFPISRPNLTFSTLTVSNMSPEDSSIYLCSVDRALNTESFFGQGTRLTVV.